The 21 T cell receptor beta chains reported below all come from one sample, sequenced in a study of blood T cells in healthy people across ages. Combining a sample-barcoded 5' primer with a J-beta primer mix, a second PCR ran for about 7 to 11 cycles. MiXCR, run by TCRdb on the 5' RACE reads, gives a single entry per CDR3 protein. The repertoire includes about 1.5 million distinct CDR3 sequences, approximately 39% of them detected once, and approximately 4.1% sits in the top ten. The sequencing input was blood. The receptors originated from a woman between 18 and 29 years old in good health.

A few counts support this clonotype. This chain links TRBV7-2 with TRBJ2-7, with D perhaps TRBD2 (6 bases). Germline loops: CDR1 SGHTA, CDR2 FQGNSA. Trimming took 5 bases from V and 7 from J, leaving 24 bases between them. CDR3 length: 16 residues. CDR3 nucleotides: TGTGCCAGCAGCGGCCGTCACGGGAGAGTCTACAATGAGCAGTACTTC. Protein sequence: CASSGRHGRVYNEQYF. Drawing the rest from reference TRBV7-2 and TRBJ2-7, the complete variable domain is GAGVSQSPSNKVTEKGKDVELRCDPISGHTALYWYRQSLGQGLEFLIYFQGNSAPDKSGLPSDRFSAERTGGSVSTLTIQRTQQEDSAVYLCASSGRHGRVYNEQYFGPGTRLTVT.

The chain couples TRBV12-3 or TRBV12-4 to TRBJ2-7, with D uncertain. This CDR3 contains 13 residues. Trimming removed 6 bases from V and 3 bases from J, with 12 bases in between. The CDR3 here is CASSHVGSYEQYF. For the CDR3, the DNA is TGTGCCAGCAGCCACGTGGGAAGCTACGAGCAGTACTTC.

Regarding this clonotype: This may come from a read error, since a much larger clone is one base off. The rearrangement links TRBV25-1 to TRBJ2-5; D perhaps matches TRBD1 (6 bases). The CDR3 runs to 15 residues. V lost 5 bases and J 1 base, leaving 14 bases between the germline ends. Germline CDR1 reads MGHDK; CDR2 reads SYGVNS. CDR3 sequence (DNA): TGTGCCAGCAGTCTCTCGACAGGAATCCAAGAGACCCAGTACTTC. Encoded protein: CASSLSTGIQETQYF.

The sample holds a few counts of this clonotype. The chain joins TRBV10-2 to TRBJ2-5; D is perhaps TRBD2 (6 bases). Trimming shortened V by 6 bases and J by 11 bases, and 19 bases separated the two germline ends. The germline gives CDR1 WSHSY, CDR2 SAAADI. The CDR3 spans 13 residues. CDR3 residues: CASRTSNANEQYF. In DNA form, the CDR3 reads TGCGCCAGCAGGACTAGTAACGCGAATGAGCAGTACTTC.

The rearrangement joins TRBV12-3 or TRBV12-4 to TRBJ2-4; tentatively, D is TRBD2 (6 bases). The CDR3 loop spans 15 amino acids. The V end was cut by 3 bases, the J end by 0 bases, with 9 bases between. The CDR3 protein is CASSLAGIAKNIQYF. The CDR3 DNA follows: TGTGCCAGCAGTTTGGCGGGGATAGCCAAAAACATTCAGTACTTC.

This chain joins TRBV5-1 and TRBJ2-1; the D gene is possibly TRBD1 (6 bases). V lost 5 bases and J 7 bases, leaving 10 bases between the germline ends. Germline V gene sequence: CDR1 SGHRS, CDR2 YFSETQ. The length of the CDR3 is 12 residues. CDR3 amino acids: CASRQGENEQFF. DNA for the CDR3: TGCGCCAGCAGACAGGGAGAGAATGAGCAGTTCTTC.

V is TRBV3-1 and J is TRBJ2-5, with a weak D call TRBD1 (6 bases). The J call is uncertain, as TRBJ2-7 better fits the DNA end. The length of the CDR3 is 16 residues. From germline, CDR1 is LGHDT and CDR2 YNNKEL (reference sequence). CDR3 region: CASSQLGLGGNYEQYF. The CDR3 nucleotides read TGTGCCAGCAGCCAATTGGGGCTAGGGGGTAACTACGAGCAGTACTTC.

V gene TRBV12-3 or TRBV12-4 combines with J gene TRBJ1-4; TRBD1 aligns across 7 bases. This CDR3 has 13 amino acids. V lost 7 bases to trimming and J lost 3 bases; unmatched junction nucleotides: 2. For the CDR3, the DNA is TGTGCCAGCATTCAGGGGGCTAATGAAAAACTGTTTTTT. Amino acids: CASIQGANEKLFF.

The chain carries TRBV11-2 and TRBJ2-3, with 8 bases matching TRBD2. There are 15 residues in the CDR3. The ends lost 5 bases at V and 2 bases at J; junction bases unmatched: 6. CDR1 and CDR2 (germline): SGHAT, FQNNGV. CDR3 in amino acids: CASSMGLGYTDTQYF. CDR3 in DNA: TGTGCCAGCAGCATGGGACTAGGTTACACAGATACGCAGTATTTT.

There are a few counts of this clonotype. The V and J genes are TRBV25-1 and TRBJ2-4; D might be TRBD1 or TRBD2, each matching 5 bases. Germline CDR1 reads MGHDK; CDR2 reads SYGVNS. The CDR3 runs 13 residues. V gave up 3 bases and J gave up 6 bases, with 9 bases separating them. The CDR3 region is CASSDRDVNIQYF. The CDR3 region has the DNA TGTGCCAGCAGTGACCGGGACGTAAACATTCAGTACTTC.

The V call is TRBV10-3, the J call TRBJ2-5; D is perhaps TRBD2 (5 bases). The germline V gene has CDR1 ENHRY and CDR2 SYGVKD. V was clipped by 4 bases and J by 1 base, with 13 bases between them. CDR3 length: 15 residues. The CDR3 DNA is TGTGCCATCAGTGGTAACACCGGAGGCCAAGAGACCCAGTACTTC. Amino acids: CAISGNTGGQETQYF.

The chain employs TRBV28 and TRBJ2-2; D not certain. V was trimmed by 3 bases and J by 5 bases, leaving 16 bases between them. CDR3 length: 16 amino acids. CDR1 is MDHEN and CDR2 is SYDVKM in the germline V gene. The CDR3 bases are TGTGCCAGCAGTTTCCCCAACTACGGAGATACCGGGGAGCTGTTTTTT. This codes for CASSFPNYGDTGELFF.

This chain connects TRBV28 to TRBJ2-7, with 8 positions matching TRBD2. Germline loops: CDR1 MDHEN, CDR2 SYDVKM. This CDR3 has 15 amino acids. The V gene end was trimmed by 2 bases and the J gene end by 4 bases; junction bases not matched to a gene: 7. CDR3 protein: CASSLPSGRRYEQYF. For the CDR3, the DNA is TGTGCCAGCAGTTTACCCAGCGGGAGAAGGTACGAGCAGTACTTC.

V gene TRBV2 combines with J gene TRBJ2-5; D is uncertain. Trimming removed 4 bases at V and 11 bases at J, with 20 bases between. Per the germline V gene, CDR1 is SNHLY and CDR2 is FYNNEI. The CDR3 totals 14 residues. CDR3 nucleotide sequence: TGTGCCAGCAGTGGCCTTCTCGGTTGGGATGAGCAGTACTTC. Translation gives CASSGLLGWDEQYF.

In DNA, the CDR3 is TGCAGTGCCCCTGAGAGCTTGGGGACCCGGTACTTC. This gives the protein CSAPESLGTRYF. This chain uses TRBV20-1 with TRBJ2-7; D assignment may be TRBD1 or TRBD2 (5 bases each). V gave up 6 bases and J gave up 12 bases, with 21 bases separating them. The CDR3 has 12 amino acids. Germline V lookup: CDR1 DFQATT, CDR2 SNEGSKA (reference sequence).

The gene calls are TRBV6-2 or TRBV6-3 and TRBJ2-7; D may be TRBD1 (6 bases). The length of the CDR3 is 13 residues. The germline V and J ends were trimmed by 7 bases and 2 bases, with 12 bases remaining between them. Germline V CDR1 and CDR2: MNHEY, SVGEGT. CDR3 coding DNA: TGTGCCAGCACAGGGGTGTCTACCTACGAGCAGTACTTC. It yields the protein CASTGVSTYEQYF.

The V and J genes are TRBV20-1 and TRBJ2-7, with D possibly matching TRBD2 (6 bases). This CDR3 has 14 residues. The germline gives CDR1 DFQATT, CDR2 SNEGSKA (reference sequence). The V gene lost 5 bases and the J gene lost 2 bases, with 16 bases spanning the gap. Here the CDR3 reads CSARRPGSTYEQYF. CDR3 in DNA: TGCAGTGCTCGAAGGCCCGGGAGTACCTACGAGCAGTACTTC.

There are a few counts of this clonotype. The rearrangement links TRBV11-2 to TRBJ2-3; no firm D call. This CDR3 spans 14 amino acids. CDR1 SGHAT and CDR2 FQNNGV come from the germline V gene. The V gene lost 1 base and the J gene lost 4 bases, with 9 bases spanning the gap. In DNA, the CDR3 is TGTGCCAGCAGCTTAGTAATGGGTTCAGATACGCAGTATTTT. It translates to CASSLVMGSDTQYF.

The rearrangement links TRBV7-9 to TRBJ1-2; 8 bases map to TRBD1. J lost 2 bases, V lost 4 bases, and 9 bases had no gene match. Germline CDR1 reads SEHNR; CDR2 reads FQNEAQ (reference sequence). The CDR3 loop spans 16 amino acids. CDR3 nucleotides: TGTGCCAGCAGCTCCGGGGGGGACAGGCAAAACTATGGCTACACCTTC. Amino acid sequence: CASSSGGDRQNYGYTF.

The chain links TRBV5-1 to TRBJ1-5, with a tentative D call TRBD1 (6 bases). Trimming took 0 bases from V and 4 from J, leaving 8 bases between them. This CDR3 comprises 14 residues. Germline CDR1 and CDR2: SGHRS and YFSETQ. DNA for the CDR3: TGCGCCAGCAGCTTGGGACAGGAAAATCAGCCCCAGCATTTT. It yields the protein CASSLGQENQPQHF. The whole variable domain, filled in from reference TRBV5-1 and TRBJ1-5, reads KAGVTQTPRYLIKTRGQQVTLSCSPISGHRSVSWYQQTPGQGLQFLFEYFSETQRNKGNFPGRFSGRQFSNSRSEMNVSTLELGDSALYLCASSLGQENQPQHFGDGTRLSIL.

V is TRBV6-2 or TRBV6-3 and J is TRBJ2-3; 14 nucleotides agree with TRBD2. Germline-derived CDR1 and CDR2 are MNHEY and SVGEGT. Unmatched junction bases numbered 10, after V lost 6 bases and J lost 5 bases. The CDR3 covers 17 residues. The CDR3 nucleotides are TGTGCCAGCAGCCCCTTCGCCGGGACTAGCGGGGGAGATACGCAGTATTTT. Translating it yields CASSPFAGTSGGDTQYF.